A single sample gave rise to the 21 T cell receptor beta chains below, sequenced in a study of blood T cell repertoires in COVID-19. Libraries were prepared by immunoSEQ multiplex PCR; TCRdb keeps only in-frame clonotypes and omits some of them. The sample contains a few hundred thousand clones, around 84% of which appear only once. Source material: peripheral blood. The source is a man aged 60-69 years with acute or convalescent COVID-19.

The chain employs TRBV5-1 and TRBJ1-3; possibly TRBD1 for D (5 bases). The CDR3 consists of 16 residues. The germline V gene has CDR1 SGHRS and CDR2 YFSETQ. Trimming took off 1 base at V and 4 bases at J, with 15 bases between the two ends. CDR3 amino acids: CASSLSPGGTGNTIYF. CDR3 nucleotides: TGCGCCAGCAGCTTGAGCCCGGGGGGAACCGGAAACACCATATATTTT.

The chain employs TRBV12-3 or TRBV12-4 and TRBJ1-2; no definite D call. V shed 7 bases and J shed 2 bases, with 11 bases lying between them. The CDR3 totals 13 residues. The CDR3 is CASTTNPNYGYTF. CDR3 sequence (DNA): TGTGCCAGCACCACAAATCCCAACTATGGCTACACCTTC.

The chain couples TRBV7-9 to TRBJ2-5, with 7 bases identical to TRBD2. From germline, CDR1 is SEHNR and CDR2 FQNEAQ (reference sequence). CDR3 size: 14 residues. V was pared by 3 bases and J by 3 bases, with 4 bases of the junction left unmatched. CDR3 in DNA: TGTGCCAGCAGCTTTCCCGCGGGGGAAGAGACCCAGTACTTC. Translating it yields CASSFPAGEETQYF.

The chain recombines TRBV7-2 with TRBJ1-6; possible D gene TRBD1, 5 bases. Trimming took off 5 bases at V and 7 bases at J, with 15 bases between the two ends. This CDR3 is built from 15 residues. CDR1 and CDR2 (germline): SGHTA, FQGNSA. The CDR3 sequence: CASSPRQSANSPLHF. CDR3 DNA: TGTGCCAGCAGCCCAAGACAGTCCGCCAATTCACCCCTCCACTTT.

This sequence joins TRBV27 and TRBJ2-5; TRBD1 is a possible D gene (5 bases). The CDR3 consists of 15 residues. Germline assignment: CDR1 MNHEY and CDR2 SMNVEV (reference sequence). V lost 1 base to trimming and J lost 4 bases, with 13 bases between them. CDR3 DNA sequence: TGTGCCAGCAGTTTATTACCGCTAAGGGGAGAGACCCAGTACTTC. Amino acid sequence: CASSLLPLRGETQYF.

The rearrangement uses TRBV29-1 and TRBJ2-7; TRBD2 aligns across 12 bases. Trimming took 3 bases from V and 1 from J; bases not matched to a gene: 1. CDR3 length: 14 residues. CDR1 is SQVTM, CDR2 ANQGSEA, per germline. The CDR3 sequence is CSVDGLAGSYEQYF. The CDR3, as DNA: TGCAGCGTTGACGGACTAGCGGGGTCCTACGAGCAGTACTTC.

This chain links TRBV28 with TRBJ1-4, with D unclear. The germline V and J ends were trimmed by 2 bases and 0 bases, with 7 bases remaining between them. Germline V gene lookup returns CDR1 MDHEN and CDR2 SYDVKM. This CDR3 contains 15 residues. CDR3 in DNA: TGTGCCAGCAGTTTACCGGGTGCAACTAATGAAAAACTGTTTTTT. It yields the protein CASSLPGATNEKLFF.

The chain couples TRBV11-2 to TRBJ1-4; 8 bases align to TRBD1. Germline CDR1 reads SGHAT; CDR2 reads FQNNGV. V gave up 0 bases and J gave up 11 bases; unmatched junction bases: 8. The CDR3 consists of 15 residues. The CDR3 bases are TGTGCCAGCAGCTTAGAAAGGCAGGGGGCGGCGAAACTGTTTTTT. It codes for CASSLERQGAAKLFF. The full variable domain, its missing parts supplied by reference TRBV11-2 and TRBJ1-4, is EAGVAQSPRYKIIEKRQSVAFWCNPISGHATLYWYQQILGQGPKLLIQFQNNGVVDDSQLPKDRFSAERLKGVDSTLKIQPAKLEDSAVYLCASSLERQGAAKLFFGSGTQLSVL.

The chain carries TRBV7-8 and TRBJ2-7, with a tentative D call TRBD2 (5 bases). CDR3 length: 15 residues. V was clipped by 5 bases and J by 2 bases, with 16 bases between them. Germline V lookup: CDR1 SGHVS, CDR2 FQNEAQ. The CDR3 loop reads CASSAGRRVPYEQYF. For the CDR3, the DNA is TGTGCCAGCAGCGCAGGCCGGCGGGTTCCCTACGAGCAGTACTTC.

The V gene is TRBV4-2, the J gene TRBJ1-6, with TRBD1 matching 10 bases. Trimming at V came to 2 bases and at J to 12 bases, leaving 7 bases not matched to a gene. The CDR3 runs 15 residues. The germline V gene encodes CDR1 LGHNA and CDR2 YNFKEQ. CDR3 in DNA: TGTGCCAGCAGCCAATCCGGGACAGGGGTCCGACCCCTCCACTTT. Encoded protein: CASSQSGTGVRPLHF.

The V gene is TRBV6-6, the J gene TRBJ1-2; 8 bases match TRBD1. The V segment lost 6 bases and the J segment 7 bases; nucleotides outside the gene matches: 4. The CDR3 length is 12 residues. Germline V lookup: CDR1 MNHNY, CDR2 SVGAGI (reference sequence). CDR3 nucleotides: TGTGCCAGCAGCCCGGACAGGGCTGGCTACACCTTC. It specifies CASSPDRAGYTF.

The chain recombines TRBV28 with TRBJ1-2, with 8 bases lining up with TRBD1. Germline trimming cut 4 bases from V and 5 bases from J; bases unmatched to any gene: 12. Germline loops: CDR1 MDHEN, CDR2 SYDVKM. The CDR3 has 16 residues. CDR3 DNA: TGTGCCAGCAGTTCCCCGGACGGACGACAGGGGTATGGCTACACCTTC. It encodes CASSSPDGRQGYGYTF.

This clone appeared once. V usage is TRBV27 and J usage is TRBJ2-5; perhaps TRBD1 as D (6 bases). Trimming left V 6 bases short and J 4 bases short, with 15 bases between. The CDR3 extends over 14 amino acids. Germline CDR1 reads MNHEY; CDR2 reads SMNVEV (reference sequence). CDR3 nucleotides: TGTGCCAGCAGCCCAGGGGTTCGGGGAGAGACCCAGTACTTC. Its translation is CASSPGVRGETQYF.

The chain's CDR3 is CASSLTQGQGGYTF. The CDR3 DNA reads TGTGCCAGCAGCTTAACCCAGGGACAGGGCGGCTACACCTTC. V and J are TRBV7-3 and TRBJ1-2; TRBD1 matches 9 bases. V was clipped by 0 bases and J by 8 bases; unmatched bases: 4. The CDR3 loop spans 14 amino acids. CDR1 SGHTA and CDR2 FQGTGA come from the germline V gene.

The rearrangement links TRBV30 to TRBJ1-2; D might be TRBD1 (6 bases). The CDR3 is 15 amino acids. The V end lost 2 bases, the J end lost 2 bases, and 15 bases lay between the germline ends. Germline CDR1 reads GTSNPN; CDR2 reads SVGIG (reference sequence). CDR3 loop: CAWSRPPTGNYGYTF. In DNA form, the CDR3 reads TGTGCCTGGAGTCGCCCCCCCACAGGGAACTATGGCTACACCTTC.

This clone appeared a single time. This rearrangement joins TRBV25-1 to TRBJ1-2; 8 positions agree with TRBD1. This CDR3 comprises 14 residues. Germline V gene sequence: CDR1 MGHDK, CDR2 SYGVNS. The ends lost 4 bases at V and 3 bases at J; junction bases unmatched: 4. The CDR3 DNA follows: TGTGCCAGCAGTGGCAGGGGGCAAGACTATGGCTACACCTTC. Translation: CASSGRGQDYGYTF.

The CDR3 sequence is CASSPLGTSGGRGTDTQYF. CDR3 DNA: TGTGCCAGCAGCCCACTCGGGACTAGCGGGGGCCGAGGCACAGATACGCAGTATTTT. This chain connects TRBV7-3 to TRBJ2-3; 14 bases line up with TRBD2. Germline CDR1 is SGHTA and CDR2 is FQGTGA. This CDR3 spans 19 amino acids. With V trimmed by 5 bases and J by 1 base, 11 bases remained unmatched.

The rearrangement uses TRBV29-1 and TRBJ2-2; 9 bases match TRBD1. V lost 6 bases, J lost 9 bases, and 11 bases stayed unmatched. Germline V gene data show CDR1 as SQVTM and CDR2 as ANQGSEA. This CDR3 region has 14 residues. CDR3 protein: CSVSPGTGNRELFF. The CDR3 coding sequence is TGCAGCGTGAGCCCCGGGACAGGGAACAGGGAGCTGTTTTTT.

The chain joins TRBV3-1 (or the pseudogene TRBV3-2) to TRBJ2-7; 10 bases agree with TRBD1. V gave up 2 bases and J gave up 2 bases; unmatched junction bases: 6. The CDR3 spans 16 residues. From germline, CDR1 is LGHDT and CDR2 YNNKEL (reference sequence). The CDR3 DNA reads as TGTGCCAGCAGCCAAAACCCGACAGGGGGCACCTACGAGCAGTACTTC. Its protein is CASSQNPTGGTYEQYF.

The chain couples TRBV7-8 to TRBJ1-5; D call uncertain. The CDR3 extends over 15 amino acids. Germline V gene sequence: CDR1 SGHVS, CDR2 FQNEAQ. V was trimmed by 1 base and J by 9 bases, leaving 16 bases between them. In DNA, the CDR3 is TGTGCCAGCAGCTTAGTAGGAGGTGGAGGGCGGCCCCAGCATTTT. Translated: CASSLVGGGGRPQHF. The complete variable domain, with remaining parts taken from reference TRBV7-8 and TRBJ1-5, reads GAGVSQSPRYKVAKRGQDVALRCDPISGHVSLFWYQQALGQGPEFLTYFQNEAQLDKSGLPSDRFFAERPEGSVSTLKIQRTQQEDSAVYLCASSLVGGGGRPQHFGDGTRLSIL.

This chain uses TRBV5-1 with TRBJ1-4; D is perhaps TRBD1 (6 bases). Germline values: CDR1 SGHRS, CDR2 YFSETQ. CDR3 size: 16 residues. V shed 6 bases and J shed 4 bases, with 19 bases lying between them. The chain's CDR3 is CASTITGTSINEKLFF. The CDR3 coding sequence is TGCGCCAGCACTATTACCGGGACAAGCATTAATGAAAAACTGTTTTTT.